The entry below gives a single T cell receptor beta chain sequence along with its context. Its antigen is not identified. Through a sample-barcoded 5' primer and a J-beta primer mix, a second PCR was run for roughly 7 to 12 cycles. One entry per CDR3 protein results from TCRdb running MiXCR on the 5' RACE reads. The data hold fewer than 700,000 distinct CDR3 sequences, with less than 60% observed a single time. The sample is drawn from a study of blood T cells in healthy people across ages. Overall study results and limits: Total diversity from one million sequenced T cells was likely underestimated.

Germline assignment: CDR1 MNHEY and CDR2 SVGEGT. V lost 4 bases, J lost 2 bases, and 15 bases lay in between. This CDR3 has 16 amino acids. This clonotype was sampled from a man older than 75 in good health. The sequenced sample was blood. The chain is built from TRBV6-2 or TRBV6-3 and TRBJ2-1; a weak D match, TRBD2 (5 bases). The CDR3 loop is CASSSRRAGTYNEQFF. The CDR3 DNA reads TGTGCCAGCAGTTCTAGGCGGGCCGGGACCTACAATGAGCAGTTCTTC.